This record covers a single T cell receptor beta chain. The data are from a study of blood T cell repertoires in COVID-19. Turning to the study itself: Acute-phase and convalescent COVID-19 samples originated in the United States, Italy and Spain.

Clones were read by immunoSEQ multiplex PCR, and TCRdb kept only the in-frame ones, dropping some. The repertoire holds tens of thousands of clones, with around 83% as singletons. Germline values: CDR1 MNHEY, CDR2 SMNVEV (reference sequence). This CDR3 has 17 amino acids. The J segment lost 0 bases and the V segment lost 3 bases, leaving 5 bases of the junction unmatched. The source is a woman of 80 years or more with acute or convalescent COVID-19. Sequencing input: peripheral blood. V gene TRBV27 combines with J gene TRBJ1-6; 7 positions match TRBD1. The CDR3 DNA reads TGTGCCAGCAGTTTCCTACAGGGGAACTCCTATAATTCACCCCTCCACTTT. Protein product: CASSFLQGNSYNSPLHF.